Each of the 28 T cell receptor beta chains below was sequenced from the same sample in a study of shared clonotypes between healthy human individuals (dated by TCRdb to the early 2020s). Libraries were built with the immunoSEQ multiplex PCR assay. The source is immuneACCESS, and TCRdb retained only in-frame sequences with V and J called. Part of the clones is not carried over; for the studies checked, unresolved V genes explain less than half of this, and the remainder is unexplained. Counted in this sample were about 750,000 clones; almost 95% of them appeared once. The ten largest clones capture around 24% of the sample. CD8 naive samples were CD45RO-negative cells positively selected for CCR7, giving a CD45RA+CCR7+ population that excluded TemRA cells. Sequencing was performed on naive CD8+ T cells sorted from blood. The cell subset or site label for this specimen denotes: CD45RA+CCR7+. These receptors were collected from a man younger than 40 in good health.

This chain joins TRBV7-9 and TRBJ2-7, with a possible D match to TRBD2 (5 bases). The CDR3 runs 14 residues. V dropped 5 bases and J dropped 2 bases, with 13 bases sitting between them. Germline assignment: CDR1 SEHNR and CDR2 FQNEAQ (reference sequence). CDR3 sequence (DNA): TGTGCCAGCAGCCCCTGGACTGACGCCTACGAGCAGTACTTC. Translated: CASSPWTDAYEQYF. Full variable domain (rest looked up from reference TRBV7-9 and TRBJ2-7): DTGVSQNPRHKITKRGQNVTFRCDPISEHNRLYWYRQTLGQGPEFLTYFQNEAQLEKSRLLSDRFSAERPKGSFSTLEIQRTEQGDSAMYLCASSPWTDAYEQYFGPGTRLTVT.

The chain carries TRBV4-3 and TRBJ2-5; 7 bases line up with TRBD2. The germline V gene has CDR1 LGHNA and CDR2 YSLEER. V was clipped by 0 bases and J by 4 bases; unmatched bases: 5. The CDR3 covers 15 residues. Here the CDR3 DNA reads TGCGCCAGCAGCCAAGATGCGGGAGTAGGAGAGACCCAGTACTTC. This codes for CASSQDAGVGETQYF.

The chain uses TRBV9 and TRBJ2-5; TRBD1 agrees at 9 bases. The CDR3 totals 15 residues. The germline CDR1 and CDR2 sequences are SGDLS and YYNGEE. The J segment lost 5 bases and the V segment lost 3 bases, leaving 8 bases of the junction unmatched. CDR3 amino acids: CASSANRGLGETQYF. DNA of the CDR3: TGTGCCAGCAGCGCAAACAGGGGGCTCGGGGAGACCCAGTACTTC.

This sequence joins TRBV18 and TRBJ1-4; possible D gene TRBD1, 5 bases. The CDR3 contains 13 residues. Germline-derived CDR1 and CDR2 are KGHSH and LQKENI. Trimming stripped 2 bases from V and 8 bases from J, with 9 bases between. This CDR3 reads CASSPGGGEKLFF. As DNA, the CDR3 is TGTGCCAGCTCACCAGGGGGTGGAGAAAAACTGTTTTTT.

The chain is built from TRBV2 and TRBJ2-7; no clear D gene. Germline-derived CDR1 and CDR2 are SNHLY and FYNNEI. Trimming pared 2 bases from V and 2 bases from J, leaving 7 bases between. The CDR3 contains 13 residues. CDR3 sequence (DNA): TGTGCCAGCAGTGAAAAACTCACCTACGAGCAGTACTTC. This sequence encodes CASSEKLTYEQYF.

The V and J genes are TRBV2 and TRBJ2-7, with 10 bases matching TRBD2. J lost 5 bases, V lost 8 bases, and 18 bases had no gene match. Germline values: CDR1 SNHLY, CDR2 FYNNEI. The CDR3 runs to 17 residues. The CDR3 sequence is CASRGLESGLAINEQYF. Here the CDR3 DNA reads TGTGCCAGCCGGGGTTTGGAGTCGGGACTAGCGATTAACGAGCAGTACTTC.

The J gene is TRBJ2-5, the V gene TRBV4-1, with 7 nucleotides matching TRBD2. The V segment lost 5 bases and the J segment 3 bases; nucleotides outside the gene matches: 9. In germline, CDR1 is MGHRA, CDR2 YSYEKL. The CDR3 runs 15 residues. The CDR3 region is CASSIQDLAEETQYF. DNA for the CDR3: TGCGCCAGCAGCATACAAGACCTAGCGGAAGAGACCCAGTACTTC.

This clone has only one observation. V and J are TRBV28 and TRBJ2-7, with unresolved D. The germline gives CDR1 MDHEN, CDR2 SYDVKM. The CDR3 contains 13 residues. The V end was cut by 7 bases, the J end by 0 bases, with 10 bases between. CDR3 protein: CASKGFSSYEQYF. The CDR3 nucleotides are TGTGCCAGCAAGGGATTCAGCTCCTACGAGCAGTACTTC.

V is TRBV28 and J is TRBJ1-5; D not certain. The CDR3 contains 15 residues. V was trimmed by 3 bases and J by 4 bases, leaving 13 bases between them. The V gene's germline CDR1 is MDHEN and CDR2 SYDVKM. The CDR3 DNA follows: TGTGCCAGCAGTTTCGACAAGGTAAATAATCAGCCCCAGCATTTT. Translating it yields CASSFDKVNNQPQHF.

The chain has TRBV6-1 and TRBJ1-1; tentative D call: TRBD1 (6 bases). Looked up from germline, CDR1 is MNHNS and CDR2 is SASEGT. Trimming took 5 bases from V and 6 from J, leaving 13 bases between them. This CDR3 is 13 amino acids long. The CDR3 coding sequence is TGTGCCAGCAGTCCTACAGGGTTGCCTGAAGCTTTCTTT. Protein product: CASSPTGLPEAFF.

This clone showed up many times. V gene TRBV6-1 combines with J gene TRBJ2-7; D gene unclear. This CDR3 has 11 amino acids. Germline CDR1 MNHNS, CDR2 SASEGT. Between the trimmed V and J ends, which lost 8 bases and 4 bases, there was a span of 9 bases. The CDR3, as DNA: TGTGCCAGCCCGAACAGTTACGAGCAGTACTTC. Its protein product is CASPNSYEQYF.

This clone was counted a single time. This chain links TRBV6-5 with TRBJ2-7; TRBD1 matches at 8 bases. Germline V lookup: CDR1 MNHEY, CDR2 SVGAGI. The CDR3 loop spans 11 amino acids. Trimming at V came to 7 bases and at J to 6 bases, leaving 2 bases not matched to a gene. This chain's CDR3 is CASTDRVEQYF. As DNA, the CDR3 is TGTGCCAGCACGGACAGGGTCGAGCAGTACTTC.

Comments on this clone: At the DNA level, this CDR3 is encoded by other sequences in the same sample as well. The CDR3, as DNA: TGCGCCAGCAGCCAAGGGACGCGGAGCTACGAGCAGTACTTC. This gives the protein CASSQGTRSYEQYF. The chain has TRBV4-3 and TRBJ2-7; D call uncertain. The V gene lost 1 base and the J gene lost 3 bases, with 10 bases spanning the gap. This CDR3 comprises 14 residues. Germline V CDR1 and CDR2: LGHNA, YSLEER.

The rearrangement uses TRBV10-1 and TRBJ2-7, with 7 positions matching TRBD2. This CDR3 has 20 amino acids. V gave up 5 bases and J gave up 2 bases; unmatched junction bases: 24. Germline V lookup: CDR1 WNHNN, CDR2 SYGVQD (reference sequence). The CDR3 protein is CASSPSLRTGRASGTYEQYF. CDR3 nucleotides: TGCGCCAGCAGTCCCTCTTTGAGGACCGGCAGGGCTAGCGGAACCTACGAGCAGTACTTC.

In this sample, this clone turned up a few times. The gene calls are TRBV7-9 and TRBJ2-1; no clear D gene. Germline V gene lookup returns CDR1 SEHNR and CDR2 FQNEAQ (reference sequence). CDR3 length: 13 residues. V shed 2 bases and J shed 7 bases, with 9 bases lying between them. The CDR3 loop reads CASSLLTGNEQFF. In DNA, the CDR3 is TGTGCCAGCAGCTTACTTACTGGTAATGAGCAGTTCTTC. Full variable domain (remainder filled in from reference TRBV7-9 and TRBJ2-1): DTGVSQNPRHKITKRGQNVTFRCDPISEHNRLYWYRQTLGQGPEFLTYFQNEAQLEKSRLLSDRFSAERPKGSFSTLEIQRTEQGDSAMYLCASSLLTGNEQFFGPGTRLTVL.

The chain joins TRBV4-1 to TRBJ2-7, with D possibly being TRBD2 (5 bases). Looked up from germline, CDR1 is MGHRA and CDR2 is YSYEKL. Trimming took 6 bases from V and 0 from J, leaving 9 bases between them. The CDR3 is 13 amino acids. The CDR3, as DNA: TGCGCCAGCAGTAGCGTGAGCTCCTACGAGCAGTACTTC. Its protein is CASSSVSSYEQYF.

The chain is built from TRBV7-9 and TRBJ2-1; 11 bases align to TRBD2. Germline assignment: CDR1 SEHNR and CDR2 FQNEAQ (reference sequence). Trimming at V came to 5 bases and at J to 2 bases, leaving 5 bases not matched to a gene. The length of the CDR3 is 16 residues. CDR3 coding DNA: TGTGCCAGCAGCCGCGGACTAGCGGGCACCTACAATGAGCAGTTCTTC. Protein: CASSRGLAGTYNEQFF.

The chain recombines TRBV19 with TRBJ1-5; D unresolved. V was trimmed by 3 bases and J by 5 bases, leaving 11 bases between them. The CDR3 runs to 14 residues. CDR1 is LNHDA and CDR2 is SQIVND in the germline V gene (reference sequence). The CDR3 loop reads CASSILGRDQPQHF. In DNA, the CDR3 is TGTGCCAGTAGTATTCTAGGACGAGATCAGCCCCAGCATTTT.

The V and J genes are TRBV7-9 and TRBJ1-2, with TRBD1 identical over 9 bases. The CDR3 is 16 amino acids. V was pared by 5 bases and J by 3 bases, with 10 bases of the junction left unmatched. Germline CDR1 SEHNR, CDR2 FQNEAQ (reference sequence). DNA for the CDR3: TGTGCCAGCAGCCAACTACCGGGACAGGGCGACTATGGCTACACCTTC. Protein product: CASSQLPGQGDYGYTF.

The CDR3 spells CAVLRPRSKVTGELFF. CDR3 DNA sequence: TGTGCCGTGCTGAGGCCCCGGAGTAAGGTTACCGGGGAGCTGTTTTTT. The chain uses TRBV7-9 and TRBJ2-2; unclear D gene. V shed 11 bases and J shed 5 bases, with 24 bases lying between them. This CDR3 contains 16 residues. Germline lookup yields CDR1 SEHNR and CDR2 FQNEAQ (reference sequence).

V and J are TRBV11-2 and TRBJ2-1; D perhaps matches TRBD2 (5 bases). The CDR3 totals 13 residues. The V end lost 5 bases, the J end lost 5 bases, and 10 bases lay between the germline ends. Germline V gene sequence: CDR1 SGHAT, CDR2 FQNNGV. CDR3 DNA: TGTGCCAGCAGCCCGGACTTTCACAATGAGCAGTTCTTC. This sequence encodes CASSPDFHNEQFF.

This rearrangement joins TRBV7-2 to TRBJ2-5; D uncertain. Trimming took off 0 bases at V and 1 base at J, with 9 bases between the two ends. Germline CDR1 is SGHTA and CDR2 is FQGNSA. The CDR3 runs 15 residues. In DNA form, the CDR3 reads TGTGCCAGCAGCTTAGCGTATGCAGCCCAAGAGACCCAGTACTTC. Translation: CASSLAYAAQETQYF. Full variable domain (outside the CDR3, taken from reference TRBV7-2 and TRBJ2-5): GAGVSQSPSNKVTEKGKDVELRCDPISGHTALYWYRQSLGQGLEFLIYFQGNSAPDKSGLPSDRFSAERTGGSVSTLTIQRTQQEDSAVYLCASSLAYAAQETQYFGPGTRLLVL.

Only one count was recorded for this clone. V is TRBV12-5 and J is TRBJ2-7; 13 nucleotides align to TRBD2. Trimming removed 7 bases from V and 4 bases from J; junction bases left unmatched: 7. Germline-derived CDR1 and CDR2 are LGHNT and FRNRAP. The length of the CDR3 is 15 residues. The CDR3 DNA follows: TGTGCTAGTGTTCATCGGACTAGCGGGAGTTACGAGCAGTACTTC. Protein: CASVHRTSGSYEQYF.

The chain combines TRBV6-5 with TRBJ2-3, with 7 bases that match TRBD2. Germline trimming cut 6 bases from V and 3 bases from J; bases unmatched to any gene: 3. The CDR3 totals 13 residues. CDR1 is MNHEY, CDR2 SVGAGI, per germline. The CDR3 sequence is CASSPGGTDTQYF. The CDR3 bases are TGTGCCAGCAGCCCCGGGGGGACAGATACGCAGTATTTT.

The chain recombines TRBV27 with TRBJ1-3; weak D call: TRBD1 (5 bases). There are 15 residues in the CDR3. CDR1 and CDR2 from the germline V gene are MNHEY and SMNVEV (reference sequence). V was clipped by 4 bases and J by 0 bases, with 10 bases between them. The chain's CDR3 is CASSSDRTSGNTIYF. The CDR3 nucleotides read TGTGCCAGCAGTTCAGACAGAACCTCTGGAAACACCATATATTTT.

The chain combines TRBV7-2 with TRBJ2-2, with 7 bases aligning to TRBD1. V dropped 5 bases and J dropped 2; count of bases not matched to a gene: 8. This CDR3 is 16 amino acids long. Germline CDR1 is SGHTA and CDR2 is FQGNSA. Here the CDR3 reads CASSLGWDSNTGELFF. The CDR3, as DNA: TGTGCCAGCAGCCTGGGGTGGGACAGTAACACCGGGGAGCTGTTTTTT. The full variable domain, its missing parts supplied by reference TRBV7-2 and TRBJ2-2, is GAGVSQSPSNKVTEKGKDVELRCDPISGHTALYWYRQSLGQGLEFLIYFQGNSAPDKSGLPSDRFSAERTGGSVSTLTIQRTQQEDSAVYLCASSLGWDSNTGELFFGEGSRLTVL.

This clone was found once. This chain uses TRBV7-9 with TRBJ2-4; TRBD2 is a possible D gene (5 bases). The CDR3 has 17 amino acids. The germline V and J ends were trimmed by 5 bases and 0 bases, with 17 bases remaining between them. Germline V gene lookup returns CDR1 SEHNR and CDR2 FQNEAQ (reference sequence). CDR3 residues: CASSKRDHSIAKNIQYF. CDR3 nucleotides: TGTGCCAGCAGCAAGAGGGATCACTCGATAGCCAAAAACATTCAGTACTTC. Complete variable domain (other parts from reference TRBV7-9 and TRBJ2-4): DTGVSQNPRHKITKRGQNVTFRCDPISEHNRLYWYRQTLGQGPEFLTYFQNEAQLEKSRLLSDRFSAERPKGSFSTLEIQRTEQGDSAMYLCASSKRDHSIAKNIQYFGAGTRLSVL.

The chain links TRBV19 to TRBJ1-4; TRBD1 aligns across 9 bases. Germline trimming cut 5 bases from V and 1 base from J; bases unmatched to any gene: 5. There are 16 residues in the CDR3. CDR1 is LNHDA, CDR2 SQIVND, per germline (reference sequence). The CDR3 sequence is CASSPNRGRTNEKLFF. DNA of the CDR3: TGTGCCAGTAGTCCTAACAGGGGGCGAACTAATGAAAAACTGTTTTTT.